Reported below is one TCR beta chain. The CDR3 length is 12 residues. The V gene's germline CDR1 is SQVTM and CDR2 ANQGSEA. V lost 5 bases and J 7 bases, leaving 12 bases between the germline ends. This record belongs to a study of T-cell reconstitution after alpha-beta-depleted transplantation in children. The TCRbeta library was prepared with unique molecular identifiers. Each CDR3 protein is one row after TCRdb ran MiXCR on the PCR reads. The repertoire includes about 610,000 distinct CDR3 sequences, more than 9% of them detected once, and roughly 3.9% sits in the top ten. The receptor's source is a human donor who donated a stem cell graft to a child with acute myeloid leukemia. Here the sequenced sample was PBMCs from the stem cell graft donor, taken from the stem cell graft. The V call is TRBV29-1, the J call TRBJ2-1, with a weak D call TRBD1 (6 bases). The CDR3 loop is CSVTLQGNEQFF. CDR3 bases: TGCAGCGTTACATTACAGGGTAATGAGCAGTTCTTC.